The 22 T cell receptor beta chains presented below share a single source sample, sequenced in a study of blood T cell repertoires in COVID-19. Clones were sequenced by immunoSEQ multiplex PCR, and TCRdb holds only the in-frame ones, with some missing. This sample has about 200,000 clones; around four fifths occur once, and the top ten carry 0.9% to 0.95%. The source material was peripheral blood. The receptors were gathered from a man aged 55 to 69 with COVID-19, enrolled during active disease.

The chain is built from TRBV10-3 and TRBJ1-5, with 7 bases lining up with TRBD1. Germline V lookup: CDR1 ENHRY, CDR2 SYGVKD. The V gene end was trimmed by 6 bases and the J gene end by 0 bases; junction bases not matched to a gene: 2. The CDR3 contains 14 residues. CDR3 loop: CAIRGQSSNQPQHF. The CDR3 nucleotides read TGTGCCATCAGGGGACAGAGTAGCAATCAGCCCCAGCATTTT.

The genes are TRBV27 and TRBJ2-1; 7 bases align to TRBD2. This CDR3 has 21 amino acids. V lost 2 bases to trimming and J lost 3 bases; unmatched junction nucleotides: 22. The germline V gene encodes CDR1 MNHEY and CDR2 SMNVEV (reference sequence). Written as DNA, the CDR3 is TGTGCCAGCAGTTTAAAGGCCCCCCAACCCCCCTGGCGGGAGTTCTACAATGAGCAGTTCTTC. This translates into CASSLKAPQPPWREFYNEQFF.

CDR3 nucleotide sequence: TGTGCCAGCAGCCCCAGGGTATTTGGCACTGAAGCTTTCTTT. This gives the protein CASSPRVFGTEAFF. The chain is built from TRBV14 and TRBJ1-1; D might be TRBD1 (5 bases). This CDR3 is 14 amino acids long. Trimming left V 4 bases short and J 4 bases short, with 13 bases between. Germline V gene data show CDR1 as SGHDN and CDR2 as FVKESK.

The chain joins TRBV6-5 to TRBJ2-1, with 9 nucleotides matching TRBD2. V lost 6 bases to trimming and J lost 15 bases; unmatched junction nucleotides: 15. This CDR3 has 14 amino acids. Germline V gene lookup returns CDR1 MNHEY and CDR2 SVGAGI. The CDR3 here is CASSKMEREAPPFF. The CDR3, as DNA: TGTGCCAGCAGCAAAATGGAGCGGGAGGCCCCCCCGTTCTTC.

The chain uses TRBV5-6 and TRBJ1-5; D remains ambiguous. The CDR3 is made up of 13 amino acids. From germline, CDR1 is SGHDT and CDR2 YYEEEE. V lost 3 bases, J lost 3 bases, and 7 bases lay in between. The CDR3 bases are TGTGCCAGCAGCTACGGTTCCAATCAGCCCCAGCATTTT. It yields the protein CASSYGSNQPQHF.

CDR3 bases: TGTGCTAGTGGTTTGGATGTCGGGGTAGGCTATGGCTACACCTTC. This sequence encodes CASGLDVGVGYGYTF. The chain joins TRBV12-5 to TRBJ1-2; the D is unclear. This CDR3 comprises 15 residues. Germline V gives CDR1 LGHNT, CDR2 FRNRAP. Trimming pared 1 base from V and 4 bases from J, leaving 13 bases between. Supplemented by reference TRBV12-5 and TRBJ1-2, the full variable domain reads DARVTQTPRHKVTEMGQEVTMRCQPILGHNTVFWYRQTMMQGLELLAYFRNRAPLDDSGMPKDRFSAEMPDATLATLKIQPSEPRDSAVYFCASGLDVGVGYGYTFGSGTRLTVV.

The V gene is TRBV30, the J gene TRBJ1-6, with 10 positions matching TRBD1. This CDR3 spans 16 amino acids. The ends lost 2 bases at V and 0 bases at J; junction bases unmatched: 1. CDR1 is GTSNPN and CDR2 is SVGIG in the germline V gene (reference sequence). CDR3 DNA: TGTGCCTGGAGTTGGACAGGGGGCTCCTATAATTCACCCCTCCACTTT. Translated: CAWSWTGGSYNSPLHF.

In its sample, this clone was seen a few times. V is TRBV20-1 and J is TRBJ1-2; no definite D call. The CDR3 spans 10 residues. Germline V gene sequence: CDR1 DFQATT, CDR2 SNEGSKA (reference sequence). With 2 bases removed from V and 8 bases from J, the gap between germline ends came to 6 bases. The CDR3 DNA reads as TGCAGTGCTAGATTTCAGGGCTACACCTTC. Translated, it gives CSARFQGYTF.

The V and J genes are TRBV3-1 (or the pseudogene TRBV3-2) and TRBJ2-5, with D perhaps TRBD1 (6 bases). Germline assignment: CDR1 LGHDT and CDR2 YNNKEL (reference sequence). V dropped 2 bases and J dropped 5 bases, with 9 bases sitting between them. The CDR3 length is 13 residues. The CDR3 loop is CASSQSTGETQYF. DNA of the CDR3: TGTGCCAGCAGCCAAAGTACAGGGGAGACCCAGTACTTC.

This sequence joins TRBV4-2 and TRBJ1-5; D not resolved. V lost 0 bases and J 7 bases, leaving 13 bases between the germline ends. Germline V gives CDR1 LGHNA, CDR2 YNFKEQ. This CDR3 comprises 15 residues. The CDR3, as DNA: TGTGCCAGCAGCCAAGACCAAGCGCCGGCACAGCCCCAGCATTTT. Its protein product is CASSQDQAPAQPQHF.

CDR3 in amino acids: CASSPRGRTENRAGELFF. The CDR3 DNA reads TGTGCCAGCAGCCCCAGGGGGCGGACAGAGAATCGGGCCGGGGAGCTGTTTTTT. The chain recombines TRBV7-8 with TRBJ2-2; TRBD1 agrees at 8 bases. V dropped 5 bases and J dropped 6; count of bases not matched to a gene: 17. This CDR3 region has 18 residues. In germline, CDR1 is SGHVS, CDR2 FQNEAQ.

Here the CDR3 DNA reads TGTGCCAGCTCACCACCGGGGGACTCCTCTGGCTACACCTTC. Amino acid sequence: CASSPPGDSSGYTF. This chain links TRBV18 with TRBJ1-2, with D maybe TRBD1 (5 bases). Trimming took off 0 bases at V and 7 bases at J, with 12 bases between the two ends. The germline gives CDR1 KGHSH, CDR2 LQKENI. This CDR3 is 14 amino acids long.

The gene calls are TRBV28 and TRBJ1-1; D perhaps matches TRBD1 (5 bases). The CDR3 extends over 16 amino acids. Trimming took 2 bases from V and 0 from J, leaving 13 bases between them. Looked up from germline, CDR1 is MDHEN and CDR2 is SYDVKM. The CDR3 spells CASSLGGGRVNTEAFF. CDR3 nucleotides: TGTGCCAGCAGTTTAGGCGGGGGAAGGGTGAACACTGAAGCTTTCTTT.

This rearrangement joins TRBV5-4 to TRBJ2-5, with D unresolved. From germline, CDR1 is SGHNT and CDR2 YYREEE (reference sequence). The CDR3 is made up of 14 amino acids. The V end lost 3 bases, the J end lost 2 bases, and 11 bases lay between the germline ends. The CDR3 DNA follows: TGTGCCAGCAGCTCATCTAAGATACAAGAGACCCAGTACTTC. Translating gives CASSSSKIQETQYF.

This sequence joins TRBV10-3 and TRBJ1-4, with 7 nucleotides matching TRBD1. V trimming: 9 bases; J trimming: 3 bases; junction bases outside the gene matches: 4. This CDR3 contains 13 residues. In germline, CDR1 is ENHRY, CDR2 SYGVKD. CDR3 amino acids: CAISRGANEKLFF. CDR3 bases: TGTGCCATATCCAGGGGGGCTAATGAAAAACTGTTTTTT.

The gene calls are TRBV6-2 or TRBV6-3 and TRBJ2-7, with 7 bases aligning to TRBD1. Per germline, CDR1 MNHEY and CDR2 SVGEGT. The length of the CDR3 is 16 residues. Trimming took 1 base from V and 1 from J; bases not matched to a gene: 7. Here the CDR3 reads CASSYFYPGQSYEQYF. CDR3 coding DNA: TGTGCCAGCAGTTACTTCTACCCGGGACAGTCCTACGAGCAGTACTTC.

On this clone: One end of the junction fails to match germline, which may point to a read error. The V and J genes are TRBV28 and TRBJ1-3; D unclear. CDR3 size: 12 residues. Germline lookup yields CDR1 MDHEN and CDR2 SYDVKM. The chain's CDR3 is CASSQTPDPLSF. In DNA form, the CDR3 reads TGTGCCAGCAGTCAAACTCCCGATCCGCTCTCTTTT.

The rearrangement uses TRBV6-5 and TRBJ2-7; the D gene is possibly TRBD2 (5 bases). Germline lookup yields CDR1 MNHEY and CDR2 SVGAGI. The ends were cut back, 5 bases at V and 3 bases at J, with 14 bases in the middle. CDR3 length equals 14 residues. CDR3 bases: TGTGCCAGCAGTCCCTGGACTGATGTCTACGAGCAGTACTTC. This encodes CASSPWTDVYEQYF.

Here the CDR3 reads CSVDARDTGELFF. In nucleotides, the CDR3 is TGCAGCGTTGATGCTCGAGACACCGGGGAGCTGTTTTTT. The V and J genes are TRBV29-1 and TRBJ2-2; D remains unclear. V was pared by 3 bases and J by 3 bases, with 8 bases between. Germline CDR1 is SQVTM and CDR2 is ANQGSEA. The CDR3 runs to 13 residues.

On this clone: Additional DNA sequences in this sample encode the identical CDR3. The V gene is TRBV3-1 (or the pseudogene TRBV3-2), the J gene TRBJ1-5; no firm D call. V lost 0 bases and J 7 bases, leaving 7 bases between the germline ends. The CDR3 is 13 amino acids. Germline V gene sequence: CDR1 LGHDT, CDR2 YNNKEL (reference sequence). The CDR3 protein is CASSQDRSQPQHF. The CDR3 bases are TGTGCCAGCAGCCAAGACCGTAGCCAGCCCCAGCATTTT.

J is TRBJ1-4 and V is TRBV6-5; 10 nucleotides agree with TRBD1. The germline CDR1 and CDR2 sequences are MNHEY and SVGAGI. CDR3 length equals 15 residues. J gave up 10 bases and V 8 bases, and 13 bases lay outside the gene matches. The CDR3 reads CASRFSGTGAAKLFF. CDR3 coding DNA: TGTGCCAGCCGATTCTCCGGGACAGGGGCCGCAAAACTGTTTTTT.

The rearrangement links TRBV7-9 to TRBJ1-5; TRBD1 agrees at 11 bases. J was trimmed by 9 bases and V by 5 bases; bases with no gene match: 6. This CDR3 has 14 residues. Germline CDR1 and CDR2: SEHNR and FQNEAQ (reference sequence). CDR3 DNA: TGTGCCAGCAGCCCCGGGACAGGGGGATGGCCCCAGCATTTT. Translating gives CASSPGTGGWPQHF.